This T cell receptor (beta chain) was captured in a study of Ad26.COV2.S vaccination and SARS-CoV-2 variants. Study overall: Once or twice, 56 days apart, Ad26.COV2.S was delivered intramuscularly.

TCRdb's copy holds only in-frame clones and misses some; the assay was immunoSEQ multiplex PCR. The sample carries 350,000 to 600,000 clones, around 89% recorded once. With regard to this clone: One end of the junction does not line up with germline, which may come from a read error.

The treatment denotes: around 19 received Ad26.COV2.S at low or high dose, single or two shots; a few received placebo; per-sample allocation not given. Samples were taken on day 63 after the first vaccine or placebo injection. The vaccine delivered Wuhan-strain SARS-CoV-2 spike through an Ad26 vector. From germline, CDR1 is MDHEN and CDR2 SYDVKM. The CDR3 totals 12 residues. The material was peripheral blood, obtained in a trial of Ad26.COV2.S vaccine versus placebo. This receptor was obtained from a person aged 18-65 years who received the Ad26.COV2.S COVID-19 vaccine or a placebo. The genes are TRBV28 and TRBJ1-2; perhaps TRBD1 as D (5 bases). In DNA form, the CDR3 reads TGTGCCAGCAGTGGGGGTGTATACCCCGCAAACTTC. As protein: CASSGGVYPANF.